The clone carrying this TCR beta chain was counted a few times. Its antigen is as yet unknown. Sequencing was performed with immunoSEQ multiplex PCR; in TCRdb, only in-frame clones are kept and a portion is missing. The sample carries about 100,000 clones, 80% to 90% recorded once. This sample was taken from a study of identifying expanded T cells in peripheral blood. Points from the study as a whole: Clone count variance between roughly 2-week samples rose with total template count. About 1.2 clones differed between technical replicates, versus about 15 and 19 over time.

Collection occurred without any documented infections or immune events in donors. The CDR3 is 15 residues long. V was clipped by 3 bases and J by 5 bases; unmatched bases: 8. CDR1 SEHNR and CDR2 FQNEAQ come from the germline V gene (reference sequence). This TCR derives from a person aged 18-69 years in good health. The sample consisted of blood. The rearrangement joins TRBV7-9 to TRBJ2-5; 8 bases agree with TRBD2. DNA of the CDR3: TGTGCCAGCAGCTTCTCGGGAGGGCCGGGTGAGACCCAGTACTTC. Its translation: CASSFSGGPGETQYF.